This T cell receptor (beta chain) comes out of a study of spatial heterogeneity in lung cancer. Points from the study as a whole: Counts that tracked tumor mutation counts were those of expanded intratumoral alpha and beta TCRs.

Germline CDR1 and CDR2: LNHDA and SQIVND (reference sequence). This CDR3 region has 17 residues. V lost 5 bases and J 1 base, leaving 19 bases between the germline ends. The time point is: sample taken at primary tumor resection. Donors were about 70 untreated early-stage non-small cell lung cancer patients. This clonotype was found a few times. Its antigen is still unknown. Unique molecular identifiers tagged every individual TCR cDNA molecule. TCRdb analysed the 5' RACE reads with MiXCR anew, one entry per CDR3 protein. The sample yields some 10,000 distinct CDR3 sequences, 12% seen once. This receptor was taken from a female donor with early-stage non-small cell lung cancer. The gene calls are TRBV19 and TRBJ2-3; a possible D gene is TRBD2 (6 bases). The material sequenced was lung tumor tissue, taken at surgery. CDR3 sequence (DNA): TGTGCCAGTAGTCCCCGCGGACGGGAGAGACGCACAGATACGCAGTATTTT. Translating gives CASSPRGRERRTDTQYF.